Below, 3 T cell receptor beta chains from the same sample are listed, as sequenced in a study of blood T cells in healthy people across ages. Sample-barcoded 5' priming and a J-beta primer mix drove a second PCR of 7 to 11 cycles. TCRdb analysed the 5' RACE reads with MiXCR anew, one entry per CDR3 protein. The profile shows 700,000 to 900,000 distinct CDR3 sequences, 53% of them singletons. The material sequenced was blood. These receptors all come from a man older than 75 in good health.

This chain joins TRBV24-1 and TRBJ2-3, with D tentatively TRBD2 (6 bases). Germline V gene lookup returns CDR1 KGHDR and CDR2 SFDVKD. The CDR3 is made up of 17 amino acids. Trimming stripped 3 bases from V and 6 bases from J, with 21 bases between. CDR3 nucleotides: TGTGCCACCAGTGATGCCGAGACCGGGACCCGGGGGGATACGCAGTATTTT. Its protein is CATSDAETGTRGDTQYF.

V gene TRBV6-2 or TRBV6-3 combines with J gene TRBJ2-7; 7 bases are a match to TRBD2. The DNA end lines up better with TRBJ2-5; the J call may be wrong. The CDR3 contains 14 residues. The V gene's germline CDR1 is MNHEY and CDR2 SVGEGT. The CDR3 DNA reads as TGTGCCAGCAGTCCTAGCGGTCCGGAGGAGACCCAGTACTTC. Translated: CASSPSGPEETQYF.

V gene TRBV20-1 combines with J gene TRBJ2-4; D is tentatively TRBD1 or TRBD2 (5 bases each). CDR1 and CDR2 (germline): DFQATT, SNEGSKA (reference sequence). V was shortened by 3 bases and J by 3 bases, with 12 bases between the two germline ends. The CDR3 extends over 14 amino acids. The CDR3 DNA sequence: TGCAGTGCTAGTTCGCAGAGGGGCAAAAACATTCAGTACTTC. It specifies CSASSQRGKNIQYF.